Presented here are 2 T cell receptor beta chains from one specimen sequenced in a study of T cell repertoires in cytomegalovirus infection. No cognate antigen is known for these TCRs. TCRdb ran MiXCR on the reads and lists one entry per CDR3 protein. The table includes some 350,000 distinct CDR3 sequences, 29% detected once. The sample consisted of cultured PBMCs, taken from culture after CMV antigen stimulation. These receptors all come from a human donor in good health (CMV status not recorded). Some clones in this sample may be carry-over from other donors' samples.

This chain connects TRBV11-2 to TRBJ2-5, with no clear D. Germline CDR1 is SGHAT and CDR2 is FQNNGV. This CDR3 is built from 15 residues. V was trimmed by 3 bases and J by 3 bases, leaving 14 bases between them. In nucleotides, the CDR3 is TGTGCCAGCAGCTTGCACCCAACATCGGAAGAGACCCAGTACTTC. This gives the protein CASSLHPTSEETQYF.

V gene TRBV19 combines with J gene TRBJ1-1, with D perhaps matching TRBD1 (5 bases). Germline values: CDR1 LNHDA, CDR2 SQIVND (reference sequence). This CDR3 has 14 amino acids. V was clipped by 5 bases and J by 1 base, with 11 bases between them. The CDR3 nucleotides read TGTGCCAGTAGTCCCCGACAGAAGAACACTGAAGCTTTCTTT. Its protein product is CASSPRQKNTEAFF. Full variable domain (outside the CDR3, taken from reference TRBV19 and TRBJ1-1): DGGITQSPKYLFRKEGQNVTLSCEQNLNHDAMYWYRQDPGQGLRLIYYSQIVNDFQKGDIAEGYSVSREKKESFPLTVTSAQKNPTAFYLCASSPRQKNTEAFFGQGTRLTVV.